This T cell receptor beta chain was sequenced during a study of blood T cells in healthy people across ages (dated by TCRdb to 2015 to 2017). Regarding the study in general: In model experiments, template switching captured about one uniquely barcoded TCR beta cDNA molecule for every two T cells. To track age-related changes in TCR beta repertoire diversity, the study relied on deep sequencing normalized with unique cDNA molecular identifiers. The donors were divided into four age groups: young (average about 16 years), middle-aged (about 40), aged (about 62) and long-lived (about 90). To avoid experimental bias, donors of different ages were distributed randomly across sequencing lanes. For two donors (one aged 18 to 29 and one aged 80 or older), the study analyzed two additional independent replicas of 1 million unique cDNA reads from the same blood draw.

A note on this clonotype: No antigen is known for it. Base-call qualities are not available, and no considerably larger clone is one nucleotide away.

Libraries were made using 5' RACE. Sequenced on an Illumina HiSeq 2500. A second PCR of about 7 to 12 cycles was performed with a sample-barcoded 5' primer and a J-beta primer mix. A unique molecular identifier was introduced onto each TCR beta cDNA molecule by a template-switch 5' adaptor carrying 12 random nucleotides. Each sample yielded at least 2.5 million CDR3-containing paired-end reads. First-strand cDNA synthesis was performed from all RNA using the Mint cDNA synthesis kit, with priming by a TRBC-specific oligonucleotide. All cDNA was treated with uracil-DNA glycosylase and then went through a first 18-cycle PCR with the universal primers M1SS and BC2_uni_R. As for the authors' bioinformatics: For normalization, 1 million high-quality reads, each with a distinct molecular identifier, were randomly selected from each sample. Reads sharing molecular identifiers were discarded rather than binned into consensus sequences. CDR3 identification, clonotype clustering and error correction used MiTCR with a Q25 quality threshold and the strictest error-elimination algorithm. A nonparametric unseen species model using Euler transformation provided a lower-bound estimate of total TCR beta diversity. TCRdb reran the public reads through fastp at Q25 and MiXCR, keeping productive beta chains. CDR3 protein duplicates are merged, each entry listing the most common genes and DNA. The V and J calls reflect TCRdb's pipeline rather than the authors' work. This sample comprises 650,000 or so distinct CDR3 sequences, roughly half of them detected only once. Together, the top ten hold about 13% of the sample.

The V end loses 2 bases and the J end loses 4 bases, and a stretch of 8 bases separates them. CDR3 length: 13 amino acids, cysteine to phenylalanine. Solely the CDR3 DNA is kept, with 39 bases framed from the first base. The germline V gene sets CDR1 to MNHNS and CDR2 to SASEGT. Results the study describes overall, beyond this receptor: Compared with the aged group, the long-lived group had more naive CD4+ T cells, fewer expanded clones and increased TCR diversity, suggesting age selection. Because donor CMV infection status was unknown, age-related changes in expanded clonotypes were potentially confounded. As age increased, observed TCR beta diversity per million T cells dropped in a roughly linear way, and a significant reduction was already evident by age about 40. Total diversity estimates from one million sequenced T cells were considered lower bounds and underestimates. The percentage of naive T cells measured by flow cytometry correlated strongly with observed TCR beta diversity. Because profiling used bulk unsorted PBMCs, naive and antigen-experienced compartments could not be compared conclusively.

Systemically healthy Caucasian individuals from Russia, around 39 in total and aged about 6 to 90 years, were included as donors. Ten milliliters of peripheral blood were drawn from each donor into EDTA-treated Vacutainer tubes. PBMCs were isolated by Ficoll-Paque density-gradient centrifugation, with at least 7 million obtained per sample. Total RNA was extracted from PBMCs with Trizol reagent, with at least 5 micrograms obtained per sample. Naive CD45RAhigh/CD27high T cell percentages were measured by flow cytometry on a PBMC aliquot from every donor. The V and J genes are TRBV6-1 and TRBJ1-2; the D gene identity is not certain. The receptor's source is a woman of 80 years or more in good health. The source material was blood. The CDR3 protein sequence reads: CASSERPLYGYTF. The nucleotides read TGTGCCAGCAGTGAACGGCCGCTCTATGGCTACACCTTC.